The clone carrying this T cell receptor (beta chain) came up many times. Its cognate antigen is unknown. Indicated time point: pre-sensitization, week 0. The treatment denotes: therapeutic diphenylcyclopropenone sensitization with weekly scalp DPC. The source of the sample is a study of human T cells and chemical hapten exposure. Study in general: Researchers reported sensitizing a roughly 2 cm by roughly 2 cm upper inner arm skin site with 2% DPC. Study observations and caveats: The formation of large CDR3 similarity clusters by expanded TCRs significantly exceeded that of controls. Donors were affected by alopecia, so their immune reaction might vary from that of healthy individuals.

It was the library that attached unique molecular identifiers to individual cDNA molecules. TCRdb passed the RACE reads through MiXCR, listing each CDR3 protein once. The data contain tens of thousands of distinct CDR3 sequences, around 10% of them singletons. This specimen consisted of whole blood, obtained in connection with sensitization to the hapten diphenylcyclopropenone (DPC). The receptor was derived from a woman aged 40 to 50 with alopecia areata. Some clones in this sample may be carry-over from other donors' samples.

The CDR3 region has the DNA TGCAGTGCTAGAGAACACCCTGGGGGCTATGGCTACACCTTC. This gives the protein CSAREHPGGYGYTF. The chain employs TRBV20-1 and TRBJ1-2; weak D call: TRBD1 (5 bases). The CDR3 totals 14 residues. The germline V gene has CDR1 DFQATT and CDR2 SNEGSKA (reference sequence). Trimming shortened V by 0 bases and J by 4 bases, and 12 bases separated the two germline ends.